This TCR beta chain was identified during a study of beta chain features in type 1 diabetes. The authors obtained over 98% purity in all sorted populations. As to this clone: Its antigen is as yet unknown.

Notes on the study in general: Shortening that was moderate but significant affected the TCRB CDR3s of Type 1 diabetes patients in all four CD4+ subsets. Shorter templates might be favored by PCR, equally in patients and controls.

The study reverse transcribed the entire isolated RNA, so it sequenced expressed TCRB transcripts. Method: immunoSEQ multiplex PCR; TCRdb's copy keeps in-frame clones and lacks some. The table records about 230,000 clones, around 15% of them present only once. The TCR sequence derives from a young man with type 1 diabetes. The sequencing sample was made of naive CD4+ T cells from blood.

CDR3 sequence (DNA): TGTGCCAGCAGTTTACGGGGTAAAAACATTCAGTACTTC. Protein: CASSLRGKNIQYF. The rearrangement joins TRBV27 to TRBJ2-4; tentative D call: TRBD2 (5 bases). The V end lost 2 bases, the J end lost 4 bases, and 6 bases lay between the germline ends. The CDR3 has 13 amino acids. Looked up from germline, CDR1 is MNHEY and CDR2 is SMNVEV (reference sequence).